The rows below give T cell receptor beta chains drawn from one sample of a study of blood T cells in healthy people across ages. MiXCR was run by TCRdb on the 5' RACE reads, yielding one entry per CDR3 protein. The data hold around 780,000 distinct CDR3 sequences, with roughly 24% observed a single time. These records were also assigned to another study, of T cells of mothers and their children.

The sample taken for sequencing was blood. The receptors here all came from a boy between 10 and 17 years old in good health. Both conserved end residues are part of each CDR3. Fields, in order: D gene, clone size, V gene, J gene, CDR3 DNA, CDR3 protein. The D gene is left open where the match is weak. Rows may omit the clone size; those that give it use once, few, many or a size class.

D gene: TRBD2
clone size: .
V gene: TRBV7-7
J gene: TRBJ2-5
CDR3 DNA: TGTGCTAGCAGCCCTAGCGGGGGGCAGGGGGAGACCCAGTACTTC
CDR3 protein: CASSPSGGQGETQYF

D gene: .
clone size: .
V gene: TRBV15
J gene: TRBJ2-7
CDR3 DNA: TGTGCCACCAGCACCCACCGTGGCTACGAGCAGTACTTC
CDR3 protein: CATSTHRGYEQYF

D gene: TRBD1
clone size: few
V gene: TRBV11-2
J gene: TRBJ1-2
CDR3 DNA: TGTGCCGGCAGCTTAGATGTGGGGACAGGGGATGGCTACACCTTC
CDR3 protein: CAGSLDVGTGDGYTF

D gene: TRBD1
clone size: .
V gene: TRBV5-4
J gene: TRBJ2-7
CDR3 DNA: TGTGCCAGCAGCAGGATTGGACAGGGGGCTGGAGAGCAGTACTTC
CDR3 protein: CASSRIGQGAGEQYF

D gene: .
clone size: few
V gene: TRBV5-6
J gene: TRBJ1-4
CDR3 DNA: TGTGCCAGCAGCTTCTACCAGGGAGTAGCAACTAATGAAAAACTGTTTTTT
CDR3 protein: CASSFYQGVATNEKLFF

D gene: .
clone size: few
V gene: TRBV11-2
J gene: TRBJ2-5
CDR3 DNA: TGTGCCAGCAGCTCGAGCAAGGGCTCCCAAGAGACCCAGTACTTC
CDR3 protein: CASSSSKGSQETQYF

D gene: TRBD1
clone size: few
V gene: TRBV5-1
J gene: TRBJ1-5
CDR3 DNA: TGCGCCAGCAGCAGTGACAGGGGGCTACCCCAGCATTTT
CDR3 protein: CASSSDRGLPQHF

D gene: TRBD2
clone size: .
V gene: TRBV28
J gene: TRBJ2-7
CDR3 DNA: TGTGCCAGCAACCCGGGGGGGACGGCCTACGAGCAGTACTTC
CDR3 protein: CASNPGGTAYEQYF

D gene: .
clone size: .
V gene: TRBV12-3/TRBV12-4
J gene: TRBJ1-5
CDR3 DNA: TGTGCCAGCAGTTTAGACCACGAAAAGCCCCAGCATTTT
CDR3 protein: CASSLDHEKPQHF

D gene: .
clone size: .
V gene: TRBV19
J gene: TRBJ2-1
CDR3 DNA: TGTGCCAGTAGTATAGCCCGCCCTGTTGGGTCCTACAATGAGCAGTTCTTC
CDR3 protein: CASSIARPVGSYNEQFF

D gene: TRBD1
clone size: .
V gene: TRBV13
J gene: TRBJ2-3
CDR3 DNA: TGTGCCAGCAGCTTGGGACAGGGGACGGCAGATACGCAGTATTTT
CDR3 protein: CASSLGQGTADTQYF

D gene: .
clone size: once
V gene: TRBV12-3/TRBV12-4
J gene: TRBJ1-2
CDR3 DNA: TGTGCCAGCAGTTCCCCGGACGGATTTAACTATGGCTACACCTTC
CDR3 protein: CASSSPDGFNYGYTF

D gene: .
clone size: few
V gene: TRBV5-1
J gene: TRBJ2-7
CDR3 DNA: TGCGCCAGCAGCTTGCGTGGGCTTCCTACCGAGCAGTACTTC
CDR3 protein: CASSLRGLPTEQYF

D gene: .
clone size: .
V gene: TRBV6-5
J gene: TRBJ2-1
CDR3 DNA: TGTGCCAGCAGCGCAACATGGGCGACGGACAATGAGCAGTTCTTC
CDR3 protein: CASSATWATDNEQFF

D gene: .
clone size: few
V gene: TRBV5-1
J gene: TRBJ2-5
CDR3 DNA: TGCGCCAGCAGCTTGGTTATCAGTACCGGGCAAGAGACCCAGTACTTC
CDR3 protein: CASSLVISTGQETQYF

D gene: TRBD1
clone size: few
V gene: TRBV29-1
J gene: TRBJ1-1
CDR3 DNA: TGCAGCGTTGTGGAGGGGGCAAGAGCTGAAGCTTTCTTT
CDR3 protein: CSVVEGARAEAFF

D gene: .
clone size: .
V gene: TRBV12-3/TRBV12-4
J gene: TRBJ1-4
CDR3 DNA: TGTGCCAGCAGTCTACCAGGTCCCGGGGAAAAACTGTTTTTT
CDR3 protein: CASSLPGPGEKLFF

D gene: .
clone size: .
V gene: TRBV12-3/TRBV12-4
J gene: TRBJ2-6
CDR3 DNA: TGTGCCAGCAGTCCGACTTTTGGGGCCAACGTCCTGACTTTC
CDR3 protein: CASSPTFGANVLTF

D gene: TRBD1
clone size: once
V gene: TRBV5-1
J gene: TRBJ1-3
CDR3 DNA: TGCGCCAGCAGCTTGGAGGGACAGGATACTATCTCTGGAAACACCATATATTTT
CDR3 protein: CASSLEGQDTISGNTIYF

D gene: TRBD2
clone size: .
V gene: TRBV20-1
J gene: TRBJ2-3
CDR3 DNA: TGCAGTGCTAGTTTCCCTAGCGGGAGGGTTTCGGCAGATACGCAGTATTTT
CDR3 protein: CSASFPSGRVSADTQYF

D gene: TRBD2
clone size: .
V gene: TRBV20-1
J gene: TRBJ2-1
CDR3 DNA: TGCAGTGTAGCGGGGGAGGTACAATACAATGAGCAGTTCTTC
CDR3 protein: CSVAGEVQYNEQFF

D gene: .
clone size: .
V gene: TRBV28
J gene: TRBJ2-7
CDR3 DNA: TGTGCCAGCAGCCCCGGGGCGTCGAGCACCTACGAGCAGTACTTC
CDR3 protein: CASSPGASSTYEQYF

D gene: TRBD2
clone size: .
V gene: TRBV10-2
J gene: TRBJ2-1
CDR3 DNA: TGCGCCACCCAGAGGAATAGCGGGGGTTACAATGAGCAGCTCTTC
CDR3 protein: CATQRNSGGYNEQLF

D gene: TRBD2
clone size: few
V gene: TRBV4-1
J gene: TRBJ2-1
CDR3 DNA: TGCGCCAGCAGCCGTTCTAGCGGGGGGGCTACAGCCTACAATGAGCAGTTCTTC
CDR3 protein: CASSRSSGGATAYNEQFF

D gene: .
clone size: few
V gene: TRBV7-2
J gene: TRBJ2-4
CDR3 DNA: TGTGCCAGCAGCTCCGTCCGCGACGTTCAGTACTTC
CDR3 protein: CASSSVRDVQYF

D gene: .
clone size: few
V gene: TRBV7-3
J gene: TRBJ2-7
CDR3 DNA: TGTGCCAGCAGCCAAGCCGGGCCTGGCGAGCAGTACTTC
CDR3 protein: CASSQAGPGEQYF

D gene: TRBD2
clone size: few
V gene: TRBV20-1
J gene: TRBJ2-3
CDR3 DNA: TGCAGTGCTAGGGCGGGCGGGGGGTCAGATACGCAGTATTTT
CDR3 protein: CSARAGGGSDTQYF

D gene: TRBD1
clone size: many
V gene: TRBV20-1
J gene: TRBJ1-1
CDR3 DNA: TGCAGTGCTACGACAGGGATGGACACTGAAGCTTTCTTT
CDR3 protein: CSATTGMDTEAFF

D gene: .
clone size: .
V gene: TRBV4-2
J gene: TRBJ2-7
CDR3 DNA: TGTGCCAGCAGCCAAACAGAGCGCCCCTCCTACGAGCAGTACTTC
CDR3 protein: CASSQTERPSYEQYF

D gene: .
clone size: few
V gene: TRBV6-1
J gene: TRBJ1-2
CDR3 DNA: TGTGCCAGCAGTGAATTCGAACAGTCTGGCTACACCTTC
CDR3 protein: CASSEFEQSGYTF

D gene: .
clone size: .
V gene: TRBV5-1
J gene: TRBJ2-1
CDR3 DNA: TGCGCCAGCAGCTTGGAGGGGCAGGCCCTATGGTCCTACAATGAGCAGTTCTTC
CDR3 protein: CASSLEGQALWSYNEQFF

D gene: .
clone size: .
V gene: TRBV3-1
J gene: TRBJ2-7
CDR3 DNA: TGTGCCAGCAGCCAACTCCCTAGCTCCTACGAGCAGTACTTC
CDR3 protein: CASSQLPSSYEQYF

D gene: .
clone size: .
V gene: TRBV20-1
J gene: TRBJ2-1
CDR3 DNA: TGCAGTGCTAGGAGTCCGCTAAGTTCCTACAATGAGCAGTTCTTC
CDR3 protein: CSARSPLSSYNEQFF

D gene: .
clone size: .
V gene: TRBV29-1
J gene: TRBJ1-1
CDR3 DNA: TGCAGCGTGCTGAGCTCCCCGGGAGAAGCTTTCTTT
CDR3 protein: CSVLSSPGEAFF

D gene: .
clone size: few
V gene: TRBV7-9
J gene: TRBJ1-2
CDR3 DNA: TGTGCCAGCACCGGAGGGGCGGAGGGCTATGGCTACACCTTC
CDR3 protein: CASTGGAEGYGYTF

D gene: .
clone size: .
V gene: TRBV20-1
J gene: TRBJ1-2
CDR3 DNA: TGCAGTGCTGCCAGACAGAGGGGCAACTATGGCTACACCTTC
CDR3 protein: CSAARQRGNYGYTF

D gene: TRBD1
clone size: few
V gene: TRBV3-1
J gene: TRBJ1-1
CDR3 DNA: TGTGCCAGCAGCCTAACAGGGGAACGGGCTTTCTTT
CDR3 protein: CASSLTGERAFF

D gene: .
clone size: .
V gene: TRBV12-3/TRBV12-4
J gene: TRBJ2-1
CDR3 DNA: TGTGCCAGCAGTCATGCCCCAGCGGGCTCCTACAATGAGCAGTTCTTC
CDR3 protein: CASSHAPAGSYNEQFF

D gene: TRBD1
clone size: few
V gene: TRBV10-3
J gene: TRBJ2-2
CDR3 DNA: TGTGCCATCAGTGAGGAGACAGGGCCGAACACCGGGGAGCTGTTTTTT
CDR3 protein: CAISEETGPNTGELFF

D gene: TRBD2
clone size: .
V gene: TRBV20-1
J gene: TRBJ2-5
CDR3 DNA: TGCAGTGCCATTAGCGGGAGTGCGAAAGAGACCCAGTACTTC
CDR3 protein: CSAISGSAKETQYF

D gene: TRBD1
clone size: few
V gene: TRBV27
J gene: TRBJ1-1
CDR3 DNA: TGTGCCAGCAGTTTAGGAACAGGGGGCGGCACTGAGGCTTTCTTT
CDR3 protein: CASSLGTGGGTEAFF

D gene: .
clone size: few
V gene: TRBV28
J gene: TRBJ2-7
CDR3 DNA: TGTGCCAGCAAACCCTCGTCGGGCGAGCAGTACTTC
CDR3 protein: CASKPSSGEQYF

D gene: TRBD1
clone size: few
V gene: TRBV11-1
J gene: TRBJ2-1
CDR3 DNA: TGTGCCAGCAGCTTAACAGGGGCGCCCAATGAGCAGTTCTTC
CDR3 protein: CASSLTGAPNEQFF

D gene: TRBD2
clone size: many
V gene: TRBV14
J gene: TRBJ2-5
CDR3 DNA: TGTGCCAGCAGCCAAGAGGGACTAGCGGGTCCTCCCTGGGGGACCCAGTACTTC
CDR3 protein: CASSQEGLAGPPWGTQYF

D gene: .
clone size: .
V gene: TRBV6-5
J gene: TRBJ2-7
CDR3 DNA: TGTGCCAGCAGTCGTTTCCGGATTAGGGCCTACGAGCAGTACTTC
CDR3 protein: CASSRFRIRAYEQYF

D gene: TRBD2
clone size: few
V gene: TRBV7-3
J gene: TRBJ2-3
CDR3 DNA: TGTGCCAGCAGCTTCTACGGGGGGAGCACAGATACGCAGTATTTT
CDR3 protein: CASSFYGGSTDTQYF

D gene: TRBD2
clone size: .
V gene: TRBV5-1
J gene: TRBJ2-1
CDR3 DNA: TGCGCCAGCAGCCGACTAGCGGGGGGGGTAAGAAACAATGAGCAGTTCTTC
CDR3 protein: CASSRLAGGVRNNEQFF

D gene: TRBD2
clone size: .
V gene: TRBV7-2
J gene: TRBJ2-1
CDR3 DNA: TGTGCCAGCAGCTTTCAGACTAGCCTGACTATAGGAGAGCAGTTCTTC
CDR3 protein: CASSFQTSLTIGEQFF

D gene: TRBD1
clone size: .
V gene: TRBV19
J gene: TRBJ1-5
CDR3 DNA: TGTGCCAGTAGCCGTTCGAAGGGACAGGGAGCTTCGAGCAATCAGCCCCAGCATTTT
CDR3 protein: CASSRSKGQGASSNQPQHF

D gene: TRBD1
clone size: once
V gene: TRBV11-2
J gene: TRBJ2-6
CDR3 DNA: TGTGCCAGCAGCCCCCGGACAGGTCAAAGCTCTGGGGCCAACGTCCTGACTTTC
CDR3 protein: CASSPRTGQSSGANVLTF

D gene: .
clone size: few
V gene: TRBV12-3/TRBV12-4
J gene: TRBJ2-7
CDR3 DNA: TGTGCCAGCAGCCGGGGCCACCACGAGCAGTACTTC
CDR3 protein: CASSRGHHEQYF

D gene: .
clone size: few
V gene: TRBV7-9
J gene: TRBJ2-2
CDR3 DNA: TGTGCCAGCAGCCCTCGGGGCTCAGACACCGGGGAGCTGTTTTTT
CDR3 protein: CASSPRGSDTGELFF